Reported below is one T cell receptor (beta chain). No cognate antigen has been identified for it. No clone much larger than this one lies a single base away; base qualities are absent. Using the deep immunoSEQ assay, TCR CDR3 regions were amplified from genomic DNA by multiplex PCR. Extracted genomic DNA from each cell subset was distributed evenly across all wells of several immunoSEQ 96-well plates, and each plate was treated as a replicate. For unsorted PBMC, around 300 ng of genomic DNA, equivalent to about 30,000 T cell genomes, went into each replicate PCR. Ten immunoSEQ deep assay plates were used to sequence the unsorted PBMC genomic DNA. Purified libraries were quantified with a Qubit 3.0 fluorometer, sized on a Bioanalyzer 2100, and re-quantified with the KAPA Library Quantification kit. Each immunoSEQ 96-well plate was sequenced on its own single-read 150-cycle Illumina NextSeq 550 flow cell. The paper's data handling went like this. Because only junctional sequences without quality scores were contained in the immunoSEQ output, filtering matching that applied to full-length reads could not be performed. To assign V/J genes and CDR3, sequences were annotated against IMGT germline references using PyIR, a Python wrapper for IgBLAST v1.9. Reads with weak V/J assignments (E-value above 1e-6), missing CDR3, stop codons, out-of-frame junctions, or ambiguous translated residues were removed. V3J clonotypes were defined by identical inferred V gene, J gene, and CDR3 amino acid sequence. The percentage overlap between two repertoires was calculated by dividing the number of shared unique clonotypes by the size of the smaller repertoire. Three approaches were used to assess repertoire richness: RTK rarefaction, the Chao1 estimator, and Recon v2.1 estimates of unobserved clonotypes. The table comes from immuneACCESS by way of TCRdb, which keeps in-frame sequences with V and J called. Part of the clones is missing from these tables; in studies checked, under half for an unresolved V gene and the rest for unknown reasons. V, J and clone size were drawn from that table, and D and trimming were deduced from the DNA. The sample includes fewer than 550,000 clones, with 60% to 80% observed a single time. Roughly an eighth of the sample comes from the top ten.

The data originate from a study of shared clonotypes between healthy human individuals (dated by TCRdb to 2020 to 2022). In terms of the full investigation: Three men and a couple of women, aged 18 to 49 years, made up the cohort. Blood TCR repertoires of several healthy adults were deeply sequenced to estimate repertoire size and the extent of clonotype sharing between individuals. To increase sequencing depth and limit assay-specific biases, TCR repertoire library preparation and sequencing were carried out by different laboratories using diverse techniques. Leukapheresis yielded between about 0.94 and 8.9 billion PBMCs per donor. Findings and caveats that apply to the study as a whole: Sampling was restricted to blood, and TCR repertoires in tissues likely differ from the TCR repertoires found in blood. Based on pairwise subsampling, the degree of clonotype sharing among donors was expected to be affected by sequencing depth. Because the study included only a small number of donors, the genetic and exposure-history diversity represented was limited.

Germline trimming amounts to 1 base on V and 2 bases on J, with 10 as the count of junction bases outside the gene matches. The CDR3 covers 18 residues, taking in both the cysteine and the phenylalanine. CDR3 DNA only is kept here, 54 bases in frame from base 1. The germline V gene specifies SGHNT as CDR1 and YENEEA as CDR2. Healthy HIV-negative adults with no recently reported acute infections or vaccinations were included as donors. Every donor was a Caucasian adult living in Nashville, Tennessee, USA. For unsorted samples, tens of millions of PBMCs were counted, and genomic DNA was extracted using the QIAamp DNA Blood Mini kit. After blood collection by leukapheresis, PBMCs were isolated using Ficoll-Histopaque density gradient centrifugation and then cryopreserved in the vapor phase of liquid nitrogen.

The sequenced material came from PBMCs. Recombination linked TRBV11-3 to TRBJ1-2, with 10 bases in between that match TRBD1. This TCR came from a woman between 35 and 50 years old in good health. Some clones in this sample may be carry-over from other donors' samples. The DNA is TGTGCCAGCAGCTTAGTAGTGGTTGGACAGGGGGTGAACTATGGCTACACCTTC. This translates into CASSLVVVGQGVNYGYTF.